Presented here are 25 T cell receptor beta chains from one specimen sequenced in a study of neurological immune-mediated disorders. MiXCR, applied by TCRdb to the 5' RACE reads, yields one record per CDR3 protein. Of approximately 65,000 distinct CDR3 sequences detected, roughly 3.7% appear once; the ten largest clones hold just over 2.5%. Sequenced material: PBMCs. The receptor source for this set is a middle-aged man with multiple sclerosis.

This clonotype was observed a handful of times. The genes are TRBV11-3 and TRBJ2-7; 7 nucleotides align to TRBD1. The CDR3 is 14 residues long. The V gene's germline CDR1 is SGHNT and CDR2 YENEEA. V gave up 0 bases and J gave up 5 bases; unmatched junction bases: 4. CDR3 DNA sequence: TGTGCCAGCAGCTTAGACAACAGGGGCAACGAGCAGTACTTC. Residues: CASSLDNRGNEQYF.

This clonotype was detected only a few times. The V call is TRBV10-2, the J call TRBJ2-3, with D unclear. The ends were cut back, 1 base at V and 5 bases at J, with 4 bases in the middle. CDR3 length: 12 residues. CDR1 and CDR2 (germline): WSHSY, SAAADI. The CDR3 protein is CASSEYRDTQYF. The CDR3 DNA sequence: TGCGCCAGCAGTGAGTACAGAGATACGCAGTATTTT.

The rearrangement uses TRBV12-3 or TRBV12-4 and TRBJ1-2, with D unresolved. The CDR3 consists of 11 residues. Trimming left V 6 bases short and J 4 bases short, with 6 bases between. DNA of the CDR3: TGTGCCAGCAGCCTGAGCTATGGCTACACCTTC. It translates to CASSLSYGYTF.

The sample holds many counts of this clonotype. V is TRBV5-6 and J is TRBJ2-5; D not resolved. The CDR3 covers 13 residues. Trimming took 0 bases from V and 5 from J, leaving 8 bases between them. CDR1 is SGHDT, CDR2 YYEEEE, per germline. The CDR3 region is CASSLAGMETQYF. CDR3 sequence (DNA): TGTGCCAGCAGCTTGGCTGGGATGGAGACCCAGTACTTC.

This clonotype was seen at least ten times. The chain links TRBV7-9 to TRBJ2-2; 8 bases are a match to TRBD1. This CDR3 is 12 amino acids long. V shed 11 bases, J shed 4 bases, and the junction held 3 bases outside the gene matches. The germline V gene encodes CDR1 SEHNR and CDR2 FQNEAQ (reference sequence). CDR3 coding DNA: TGTGCCGGCGACAGGGGCACCGGGGAGCTGTTTTTT. Translated: CAGDRGTGELFF. Supplemented by reference TRBV7-9 and TRBJ2-2, the full variable domain reads DTGVSQNPRHKITKRGQNVTFRCDPISEHNRLYWYRQTLGQGPEFLTYFQNEAQLEKSRLLSDRFSAERPKGSFSTLEIQRTEQGDSAMYLCAGDRGTGELFFGEGSRLTVL.

The table lists this clonotype with many counts. The CDR3 nucleotides are TGCGCCAGCAGCCAACCCCGGGGGGTAAACTATGGCTACACCTTC. Its protein product is CASSQPRGVNYGYTF. The chain combines TRBV4-1 with TRBJ1-2; weak D call: TRBD1 (5 bases). Trimming pared 2 bases from V and 2 bases from J, leaving 12 bases between. In germline, CDR1 is MGHRA, CDR2 YSYEKL. The CDR3 is made up of 15 amino acids.

The chain employs TRBV3-1 and TRBJ2-1; 7 nucleotides match TRBD1. V was pared by 3 bases and J by 2 bases, with 10 bases of the junction left unmatched. The CDR3 totals 17 residues. Germline V gene sequence: CDR1 LGHDT, CDR2 YNNKEL (reference sequence). The CDR3 DNA follows: TGTGCCAGCAGCCATCCGAAGAACAGGGGAACCTACAATGAGCAGTTCTTC. It translates to CASSHPKNRGTYNEQFF.

A few counts support this clonotype. The J gene is TRBJ2-3, the V gene TRBV9, with D hard to call. Germline assignment: CDR1 SGDLS and CDR2 YYNGEE. Trimming shortened V by 0 bases and J by 1 base, and 3 bases separated the two germline ends. The CDR3 totals 13 residues. CDR3 sequence (DNA): TGTGCCAGCAGCGTAGGGGGCACAGATACGCAGTATTTT. This sequence encodes CASSVGGTDTQYF.

This clonotype was counted at least ten times. The junction shows a germline mismatch at one end, possibly a read error. The genes are TRBV4-1 and TRBJ1-5; D unclear. Germline assignment: CDR1 MGHRA and CDR2 YSYEKL. This CDR3 is built from 15 residues. The CDR3 is CASSQEFSSGQPQNF. CDR3 nucleotides: TGCGCCAGCAGCCAAGAATTCTCCTCCGGGCAGCCCCAGAATTTT.

The rearrangement joins TRBV6-4 to TRBJ2-2; no clear D. CDR1 and CDR2 (germline): MRHNA, SNTAGT. CDR3 size: 13 residues. Trimming took off 4 bases at V and 4 bases at J, with 7 bases between the two ends. The CDR3 sequence: CASSAESTGELFF. DNA for the CDR3: TGTGCCAGCAGTGCAGAGAGCACCGGGGAGCTGTTTTTT.

This clonotype was recorded many times. This chain connects TRBV19 to TRBJ1-1, with unresolved D. The V gene's germline CDR1 is LNHDA and CDR2 SQIVND (reference sequence). V was clipped by 9 bases and J by 1 base, with 15 bases between them. CDR3 length: 14 residues. The CDR3 here is CASCGRRRNTEAFF. CDR3 coding DNA: TGTGCCAGCTGTGGACGGAGGAGGAACACTGAAGCTTTCTTT.

This clonotype was seen a handful of times. A much larger clone lies a single base off, so this may be a read error. The chain has TRBV5-5 and TRBJ2-4; D not certain. Germline lookup yields CDR1 SGHKS and CDR2 YYEKEE (reference sequence). The CDR3 spans 16 residues. CDR3 bases: TGTGCCAGCAGCTTGACCTGGGGAACTAATCAAAAAATTCAGTACTTC. It yields the protein CASSLTWGTNQKIQYF.

This clonotype was recorded at least ten times. The V gene is TRBV12-3 or TRBV12-4, the J gene TRBJ1-2; TRBD1 aligns across 8 bases. This CDR3 has 15 amino acids. J lost 0 bases, V lost 7 bases, and 7 bases had no gene match. The CDR3 loop reads CASTSYRGSNYGYTF. The CDR3 bases are TGTGCCAGCACCTCTTACAGGGGGTCTAACTATGGCTACACCTTC.

This clonotype occurred a few times. The V and J genes are TRBV20-1 and TRBJ2-7; the D is unclear. This CDR3 contains 11 residues. V gave up 3 bases and J gave up 2 bases, with 5 bases separating them. Germline assignment: CDR1 DFQATT and CDR2 SNEGSKA (reference sequence). CDR3 loop: CSASSPYEQYF. CDR3 bases: TGCAGTGCTAGTTCGCCCTACGAGCAGTACTTC.

This clonotype was recorded many times. The J gene is TRBJ1-2, the V gene TRBV19, with D unresolved. Germline lookup yields CDR1 LNHDA and CDR2 SQIVND (reference sequence). Trimming shortened V by 10 bases and J by 7 bases, and 16 bases separated the two germline ends. CDR3 length: 12 residues. The CDR3 loop is CATAGPGTGYTF. In DNA, the CDR3 is TGTGCCACCGCGGGCCCGGGAACTGGCTACACCTTC.

The chain is built from TRBV18 and TRBJ1-1; TRBD1 might be the D (6 bases). Germline values: CDR1 KGHSH, CDR2 LQKENI. The ends were cut back, 6 bases at V and 3 bases at J, with 17 bases in the middle. The CDR3 extends over 15 amino acids. Written as DNA, the CDR3 is TGTGCCAGCTCGCCCAGGGGTTCGAAGGACACTGAAGCTTTCTTT. The encoded protein is CASSPRGSKDTEAFF.

The rearrangement links TRBV4-1 to TRBJ2-3; 8 positions match TRBD1. Germline assignment: CDR1 MGHRA and CDR2 YSYEKL. V shed 4 bases and J 3 bases; nucleotides not matched to a gene: 6. This CDR3 is 15 amino acids long. The CDR3 is CASSPQDRVTDTQYF. CDR3 coding DNA: TGCGCCAGCAGCCCCCAGGACAGGGTAACAGATACGCAGTATTTT.

This clonotype has at least ten counts. V gene TRBV25-1 combines with J gene TRBJ1-6, with unresolved D. V was shortened by 8 bases and J by 0 bases, with 8 bases between the two germline ends. Germline CDR1 is MGHDK and CDR2 is SYGVNS. The CDR3 loop spans 14 amino acids. CDR3 nucleotide sequence: TGTGCCAGCCAACATTACTCCTATAATTCACCCCTCCACTTT. Protein: CASQHYSYNSPLHF.

On this clonotype: A much more abundant neighbour one base away suggests this may be a read error. No conserved phenylalanine or tryptophan ends this CDR3, so it is likely a read error. The chain carries TRBV7-2 and TRBJ2-5; D call uncertain. The CDR3 has 14 amino acids. Germline-derived CDR1 and CDR2 are SGHTA and FQGNSA. Trimming left V 1 base short and J 2 bases short, with 8 bases between. For the CDR3, the DNA is TGTGCCAGCAGCTTAGGCGGCTCGCAAGAGACCCAGTACTAC. Translating it yields CASSLGGSQETQYY.

This sequence joins TRBV6-5 and TRBJ2-7; possibly TRBD1 for D (5 bases). V was shortened by 2 bases and J by 2 bases, with 7 bases between the two germline ends. The length of the CDR3 is 13 residues. Germline V gives CDR1 MNHEY, CDR2 SVGAGI. The CDR3 nucleotides are TGTGCCAGCAGTTACGACAGAACCTACGAGCAGTACTTC. This sequence encodes CASSYDRTYEQYF.

This clonotype has ten or more counts. The V call is TRBV3-1, the J call TRBJ1-1; D gene uncertain. Trimming removed 1 base from V and 4 bases from J, with 13 bases in between. This CDR3 has 15 residues. Germline CDR1 reads LGHDT; CDR2 reads YNNKEL (reference sequence). In nucleotides, the CDR3 is TGTGCCAGCAGCCAAGGGCTGGGGTCTCGCACTGAAGCTTTCTTT. Translation gives CASSQGLGSRTEAFF.

As regards this clonotype: A much more abundant neighbour one base away suggests this may be a read error. The V and J genes are TRBV20-1 and TRBJ1-1, with D perhaps matching TRBD1 (5 bases). This CDR3 is built from 15 residues. V lost 2 bases and J lost 4, with 17 bases in between. Per the germline V gene, CDR1 is DFQATT and CDR2 is SNEGSKA (reference sequence). CDR3 in amino acids: CSARYPQGASTEAFF. CDR3 bases: TGCAGTGCTAGATACCCGCAAGGGGCTAGCACTGAAGCTTTCTTT.

The chain is built from TRBV5-1 and TRBJ2-1, with a tentative D call TRBD1 (5 bases). Germline CDR1 SGHRS, CDR2 YFSETQ. V lost 3 bases and J lost 4, with 17 bases in between. This CDR3 comprises 16 residues. CDR3 DNA sequence: TGCGCCAGCAGCTCGAGTCAGGGTATAGCTTACAATGAGCAGTTCTTC. Amino acids: CASSSSQGIAYNEQFF.

This clonotype was observed many times. The V gene is TRBV10-3, the J gene TRBJ2-1, with D perhaps TRBD1 or TRBD2 (5 bases each). Trimming took 0 bases from V and 1 from J, leaving 7 bases between them. This CDR3 contains 15 residues. Germline V CDR1 and CDR2: ENHRY, SYGVKD. The CDR3 sequence: CAISESGESYNEQFF. For the CDR3, the DNA is TGTGCCATCAGTGAGTCGGGGGAATCCTACAATGAGCAGTTCTTC.

The CDR3 nucleotides are TGCAGCGTTAACCGAGGGACGGTGAACACTGAAGCTTTCTTT. Its protein is CSVNRGTVNTEAFF. This sequence joins TRBV29-1 and TRBJ1-1; weak D call: TRBD1 (5 bases). CDR1 and CDR2 (germline): SQVTM, ANQGSEA. V lost 5 bases, J lost 0 bases, and 13 bases lay in between. The length of the CDR3 is 14 residues.